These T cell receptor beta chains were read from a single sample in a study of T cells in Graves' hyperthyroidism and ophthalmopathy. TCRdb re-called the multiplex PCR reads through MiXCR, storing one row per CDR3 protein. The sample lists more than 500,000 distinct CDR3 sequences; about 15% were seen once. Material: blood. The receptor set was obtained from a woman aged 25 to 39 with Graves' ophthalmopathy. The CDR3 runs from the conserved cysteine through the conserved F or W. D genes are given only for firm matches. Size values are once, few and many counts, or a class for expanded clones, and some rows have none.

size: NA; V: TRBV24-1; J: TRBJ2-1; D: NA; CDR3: CATSDSTRETSYNEQFF; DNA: TGTGCCACCAGTGATTCAACCCGGGAGACCTCCTACAATGAGCAGTTCTTC
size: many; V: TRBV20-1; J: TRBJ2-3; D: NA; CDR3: CSARGGTTQYF; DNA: TGCAGTGCTAGAGGGGGGACAACGCAGTATTTT
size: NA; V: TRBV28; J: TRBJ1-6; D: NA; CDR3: CATDQSRTGGKDSPLHF; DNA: TGTGCCACCGATCAATCAAGAACGGGGGGTAAGGATTCACCCCTCCACTTT
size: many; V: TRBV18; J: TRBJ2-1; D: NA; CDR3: CASSWVADNEQFF; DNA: TGTGCCAGCTCATGGGTAGCCGACAATGAGCAGTTCTTC
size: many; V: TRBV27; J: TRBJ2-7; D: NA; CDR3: CASSFSETYEQYF; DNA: TGTGCCAGCAGTTTTTCCGAAACCTACGAGCAGTACTTC
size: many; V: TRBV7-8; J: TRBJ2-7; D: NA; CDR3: CASSLAPRTGSYEQYF; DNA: TGTGCCAGCAGCTTAGCGCCGCGGACGGGCTCCTACGAGCAGTACTTC
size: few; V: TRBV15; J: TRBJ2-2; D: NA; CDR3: CATSREIRSAGELFF; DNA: TGTGCCACCAGCAGAGAAATCCGGTCGGCCGGGGAGCTGTTTTTT
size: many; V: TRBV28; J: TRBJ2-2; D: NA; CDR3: CASRPNRVTGELFF; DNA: TGTGCCAGCAGACCCAACAGGGTCACCGGGGAGCTGTTTTTT
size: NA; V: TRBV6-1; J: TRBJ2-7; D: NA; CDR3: CASSQDQTYEQYF; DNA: TGTGCCAGCAGCCAGGACCAGACCTACGAGCAGTACTTC
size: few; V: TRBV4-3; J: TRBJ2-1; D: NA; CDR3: CASSHGWGYNEQFF; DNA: TGCGCCAGCAGCCACGGCTGGGGCTACAATGAGCAGTTCTTC
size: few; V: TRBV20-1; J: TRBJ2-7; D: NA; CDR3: CSAYTGTHTYEQYF; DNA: TGCAGTGCGTATACCGGGACCCATACCTACGAGCAGTACTTC
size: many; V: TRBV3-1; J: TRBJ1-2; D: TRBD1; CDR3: CASSDGQGGYLYGYTF; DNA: TGTGCCAGCAGCGACGGACAGGGGGGATACCTCTATGGCTACACCTTC
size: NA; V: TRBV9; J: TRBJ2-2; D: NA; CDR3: CASSGGGQTRTGELFF; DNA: TGTGCCAGCAGCGGAGGGGGTCAGACCCGCACCGGGGAGCTGTTTTTT
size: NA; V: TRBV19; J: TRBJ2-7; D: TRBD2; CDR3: CASSMFAGAGRSYEQYF; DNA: TGTGCCAGTAGTATGTTCGCGGGAGCGGGTCGGTCCTACGAGCAGTACTTC
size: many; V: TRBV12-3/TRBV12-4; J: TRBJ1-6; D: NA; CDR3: CASSLRQINSPLHF; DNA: TGTGCCAGCAGTTTGCGACAGATAAATTCACCCCTCCACTTT
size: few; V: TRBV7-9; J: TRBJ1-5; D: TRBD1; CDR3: CAIGTGGNQPQHF; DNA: TGTGCCATAGGGACAGGCGGCAATCAGCCCCAGCATTTT
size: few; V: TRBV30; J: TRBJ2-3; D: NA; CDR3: CAWSQGKTTDTQYF; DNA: TGTGCCTGGAGTCAGGGGAAAACCACAGATACGCAGTATTTT
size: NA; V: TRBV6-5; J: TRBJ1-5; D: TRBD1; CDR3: CASRYGTEGMPQHF; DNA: TGTGCCAGCAGATACGGGACAGAAGGTATGCCCCAGCATTTT
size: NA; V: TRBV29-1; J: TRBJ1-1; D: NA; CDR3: CSIKRGLATEAFF; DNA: TGCAGCATCAAACGGGGTCTGGCCACTGAAGCTTTCTTT
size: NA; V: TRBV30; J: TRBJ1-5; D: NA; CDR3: CAWSLFGPINQPQHF; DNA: TGTGCCTGGAGTCTTTTTGGACCGATCAATCAGCCCCAGCATTTT
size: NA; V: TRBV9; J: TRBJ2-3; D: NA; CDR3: CASSQGLNTDTQYF; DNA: TGTGCCAGCAGTCAGGGGCTTAACACAGATACGCAGTATTTT
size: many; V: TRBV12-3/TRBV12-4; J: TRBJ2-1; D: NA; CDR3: CASSLSVATSYNEQFF; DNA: TGTGCCAGCAGTTTATCTGTAGCGACCTCCTACAATGAGCAGTTCTTC
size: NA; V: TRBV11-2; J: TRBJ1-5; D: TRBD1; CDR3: CASSFRQGVGGYQPQHF; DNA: TGTGCCAGCAGCTTCAGACAGGGGGTGGGGGGGTATCAGCCCCAGCATTTT
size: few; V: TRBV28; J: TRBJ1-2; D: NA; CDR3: CASSETVDGYTF; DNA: TGTGCCAGCAGTGAGACCGTGGACGGCTACACCTTC
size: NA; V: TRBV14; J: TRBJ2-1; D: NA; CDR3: CASSLQNNHNEQFF; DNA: TGTGCCAGCAGCCTACAGAATAACCACAATGAGCAGTTCTTC
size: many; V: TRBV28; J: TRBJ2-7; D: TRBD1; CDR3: CASAISGGYYEQYF; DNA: TGTGCCAGCGCTATCTCAGGGGGCTACTACGAGCAGTACTTC
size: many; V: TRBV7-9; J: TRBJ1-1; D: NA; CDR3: CASSLMMAVNTEAFF; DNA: TGTGCCAGCAGCTTAATGATGGCAGTGAACACTGAAGCTTTCTTT
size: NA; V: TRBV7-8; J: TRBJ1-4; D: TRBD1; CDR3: CASSPGTVNEIALKLFF; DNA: TGTGCCAGCAGTCCCGGGACAGTGAATGAAATTGCCTTGAAACTGTTTTTT
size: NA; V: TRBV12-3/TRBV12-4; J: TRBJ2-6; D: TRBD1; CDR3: CASSPPPGTGGSGANVLTF; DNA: TGTGCCAGCAGTCCACCCCCGGGGACAGGGGGTTCTGGGGCCAACGTCCTGACTTTC
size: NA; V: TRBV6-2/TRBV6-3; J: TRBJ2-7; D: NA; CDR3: CASTRTEPYEQYF; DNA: TGTGCCAGCACCAGGACAGAACCCTACGAGCAGTACTTC
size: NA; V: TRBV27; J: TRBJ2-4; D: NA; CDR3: CASSLSKGLNIQYF; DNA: TGTGCCAGCAGTTTAAGTAAGGGGTTGAACATTCAGTACTTC
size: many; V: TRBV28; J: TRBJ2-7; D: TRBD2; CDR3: CASRESGRAVYEQYF; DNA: TGTGCCAGCAGAGAAAGCGGGAGGGCCGTTTACGAGCAGTACTTC
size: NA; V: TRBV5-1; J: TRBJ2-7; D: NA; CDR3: CASSQALASYEQCF; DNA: TGCGCCAGCAGCCAAGCACTAGCCTCCTACGAGCAGTGCTTC
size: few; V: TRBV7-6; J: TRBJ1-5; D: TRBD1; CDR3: CASSSGTGNNQPQHF; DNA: TGTGCCAGCAGTTCGGGGACAGGGAACAATCAGCCCCAGCATTTT
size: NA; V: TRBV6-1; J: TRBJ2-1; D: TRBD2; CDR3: CASSPRPPSGSYNEQFF; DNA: TGTGCCAGCAGTCCCCGTCCCCCTAGCGGATCTTACAATGAGCAGTTCTTC
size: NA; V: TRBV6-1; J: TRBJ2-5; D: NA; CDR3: CATGTKETQYF; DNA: TGTGCCACCGGGACAAAGGAGACCCAGTACTTC
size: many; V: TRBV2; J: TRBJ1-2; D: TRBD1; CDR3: CASSVTDRAHYGYTF; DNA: TGTGCCAGCAGTGTTACGGACAGGGCCCACTATGGCTACACCTTC
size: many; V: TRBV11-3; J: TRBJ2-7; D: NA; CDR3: CASSLEFEYEQYF; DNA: TGTGCCAGCAGCTTAGAGTTTGAGTACGAGCAGTACTTC
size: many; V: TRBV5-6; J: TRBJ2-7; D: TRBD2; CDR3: CASSYRLARSSYEQYF; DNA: TGTGCCAGCAGCTACCGACTAGCAAGGAGCTCCTACGAGCAGTACTTC
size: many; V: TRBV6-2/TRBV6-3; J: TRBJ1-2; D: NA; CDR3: CASSYPDGRDGYTF; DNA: TGTGCCAGCAGTTACCCGGACGGGCGAGATGGCTACACCTTC
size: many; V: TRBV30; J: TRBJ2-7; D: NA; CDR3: CAGGQSYEQYF; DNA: TGTGCCGGCGGACAGTCCTACGAGCAGTACTTC
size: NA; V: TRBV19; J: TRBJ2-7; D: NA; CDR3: CASSIGGPNHEQYF; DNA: TGTGCCAGTAGTATCGGGGGGCCGAACCACGAGCAGTACTTC
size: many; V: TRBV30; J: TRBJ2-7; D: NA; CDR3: CAWSVGDFYEQYF; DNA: TGTGCCTGGAGTGTAGGGGATTTCTACGAGCAGTACTTC
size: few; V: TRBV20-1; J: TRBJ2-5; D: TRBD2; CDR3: CSAQTSGRRETQYF; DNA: TGCAGTGCTCAGACTAGCGGGAGAAGAGAGACCCAGTACTTC
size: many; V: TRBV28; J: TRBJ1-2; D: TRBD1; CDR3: CASSPRDRANYGYTF; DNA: TGTGCCAGCAGTCCCCGGGACAGAGCTAACTATGGCTACACCTTC